The present T cell receptor (beta chain) was sequenced within a study of CD8 T cells in ankylosing spondylitis. Regarding the study as a whole: From matched ankylosing spondylitis synovial fluid, disease-linked clones were reportedly recovered at significantly enriched levels. Blood of patients with ankylosing spondylitis appeared to be characterized by a TCR beta motif of several highly homologous variants. Certain motif variants had earlier been reported in reactive arthritis synovial fluid and blood. Clones linked to the disease showed a CD8+ phenotype. They occurred at relatively low frequencies in peripheral blood.

The V gene's germline CDR1 is SGHRS and CDR2 YFSETQ. This CDR3 has 13 residues. Trimming shortened V by 1 base and J by 5 bases, and 8 bases separated the two germline ends. Note on this clonotype: What it binds is unknown.

TCRdb used MiXCR to reprocess the 5' RACE reads, holding one entry per CDR3 protein. The data show roughly 700,000 distinct CDR3 sequences, 15% to 20% seen once. The receptor comes from a male donor with ankylosing spondylitis. The sample consisted of blood, either unsorted or a sorted T cell fraction (not recorded which). The chain joins TRBV5-1 to TRBJ2-3; unclear D gene. The CDR3 here is CASSLSTQDTQYF. CDR3 sequence (DNA): TGCGCCAGCAGCTTGAGCACTCAAGATACGCAGTATTTT.